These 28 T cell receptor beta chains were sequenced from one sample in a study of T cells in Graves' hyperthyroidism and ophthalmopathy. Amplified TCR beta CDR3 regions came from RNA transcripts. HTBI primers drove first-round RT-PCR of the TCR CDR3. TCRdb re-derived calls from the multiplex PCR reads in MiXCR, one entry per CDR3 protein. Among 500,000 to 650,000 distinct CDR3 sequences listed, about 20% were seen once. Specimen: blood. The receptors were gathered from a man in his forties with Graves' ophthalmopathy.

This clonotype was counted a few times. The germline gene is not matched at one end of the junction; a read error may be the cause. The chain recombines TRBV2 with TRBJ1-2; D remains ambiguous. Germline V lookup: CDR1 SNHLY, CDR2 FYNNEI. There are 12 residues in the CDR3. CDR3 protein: CAISVGDYGYTF. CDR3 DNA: TGTGCCATCAGTGTCGGGGACTATGGCTACACCTTC.

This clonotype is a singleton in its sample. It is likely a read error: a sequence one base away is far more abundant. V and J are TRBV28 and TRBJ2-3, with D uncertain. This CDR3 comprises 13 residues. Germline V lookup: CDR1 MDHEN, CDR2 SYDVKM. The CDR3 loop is CGSSLTGTDTQYF. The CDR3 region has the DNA TGTGGCAGCAGTTTAACTGGAACAGATACGCAGTATTTT.

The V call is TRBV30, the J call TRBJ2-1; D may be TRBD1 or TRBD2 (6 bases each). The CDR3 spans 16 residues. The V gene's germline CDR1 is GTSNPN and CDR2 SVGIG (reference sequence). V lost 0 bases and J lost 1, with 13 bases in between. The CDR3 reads CAWSVGGPGSYNEQFF. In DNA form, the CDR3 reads TGTGCCTGGAGTGTTGGGGGGCCTGGATCCTACAATGAGCAGTTCTTC.

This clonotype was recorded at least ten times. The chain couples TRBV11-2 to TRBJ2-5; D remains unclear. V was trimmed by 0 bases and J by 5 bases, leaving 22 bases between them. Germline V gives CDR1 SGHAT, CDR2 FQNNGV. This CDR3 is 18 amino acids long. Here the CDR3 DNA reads TGTGCCAGCAGCTTAGATGGGTGGGCAGTAAAAGATCGGGAGACCCAGTACTTC. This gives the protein CASSLDGWAVKDRETQYF. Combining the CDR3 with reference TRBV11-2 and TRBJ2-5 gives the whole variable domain EAGVAQSPRYKIIEKRQSVAFWCNPISGHATLYWYQQILGQGPKLLIQFQNNGVVDDSQLPKDRFSAERLKGVDSTLKIQPAKLEDSAVYLCASSLDGWAVKDRETQYFGPGTRLLVL.

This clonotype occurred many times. CDR3: CASSPRGGTEETQYF. CDR3 bases: TGTGCCAGCTCACCAAGGGGCGGGACAGAAGAGACCCAGTACTTC. The chain carries TRBV18 and TRBJ2-5; D possibly corresponds to TRBD1 (7 bases). Germline V gives CDR1 KGHSH, CDR2 LQKENI. V lost 2 bases to trimming and J lost 3 bases, with 13 bases between them. This CDR3 contains 15 residues.

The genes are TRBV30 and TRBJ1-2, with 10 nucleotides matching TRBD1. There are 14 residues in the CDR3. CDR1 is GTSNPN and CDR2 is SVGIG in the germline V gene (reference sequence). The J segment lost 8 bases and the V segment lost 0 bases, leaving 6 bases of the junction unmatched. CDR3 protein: CAWSVWDRGGGYTF. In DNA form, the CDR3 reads TGTGCCTGGAGTGTCTGGGACAGGGGAGGCGGCTACACCTTC. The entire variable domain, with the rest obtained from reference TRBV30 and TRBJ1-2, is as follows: SQTIHQWPATLVQPVGSPLSLECTVEGTSNPNLYWYRQAAGRGLQLLFYSVGIGQISSEVPQNLSASRPQDRQFILSSKKLLLSDSGFYLCAWSVWDRGGGYTFGSGTRLTVV.

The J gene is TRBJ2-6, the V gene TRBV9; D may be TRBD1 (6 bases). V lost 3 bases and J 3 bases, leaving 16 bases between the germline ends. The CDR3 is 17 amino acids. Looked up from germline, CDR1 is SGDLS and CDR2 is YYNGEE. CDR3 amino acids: CASSADPTGHGANVLTF. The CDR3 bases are TGTGCCAGCAGCGCCGACCCGACAGGTCATGGGGCCAACGTCCTGACTTTC.

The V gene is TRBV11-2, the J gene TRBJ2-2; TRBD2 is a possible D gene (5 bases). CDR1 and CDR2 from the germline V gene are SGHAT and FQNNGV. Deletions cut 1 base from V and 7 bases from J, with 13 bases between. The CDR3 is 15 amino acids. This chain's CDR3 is CASSLGPPAGGELFF. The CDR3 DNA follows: TGTGCCAGCAGCTTAGGCCCCCCGGCGGGCGGGGAGCTGTTTTTT.

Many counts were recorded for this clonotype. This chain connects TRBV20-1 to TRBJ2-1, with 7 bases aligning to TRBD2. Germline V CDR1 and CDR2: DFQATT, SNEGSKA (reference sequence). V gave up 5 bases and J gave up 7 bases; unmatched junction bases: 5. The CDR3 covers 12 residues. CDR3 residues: CSARRERNEQFF. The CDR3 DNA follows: TGCAGTGCTCGGCGGGAGCGGAATGAGCAGTTCTTC.

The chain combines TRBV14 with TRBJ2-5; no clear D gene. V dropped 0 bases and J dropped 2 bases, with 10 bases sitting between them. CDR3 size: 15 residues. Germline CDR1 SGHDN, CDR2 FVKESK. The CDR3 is CASSQDRRGQETQYF. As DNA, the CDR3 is TGTGCCAGCAGCCAAGACCGGCGTGGGCAAGAGACCCAGTACTTC. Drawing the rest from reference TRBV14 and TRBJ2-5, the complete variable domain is EAGVTQFPSHSVIEKGQTVTLRCDPISGHDNLYWYRRVMGKEIKFLLHFVKESKQDESGMPNNRFLAERTGGTYSTLKVQPAELEDSGVYFCASSQDRRGQETQYFGPGTRLLVL.

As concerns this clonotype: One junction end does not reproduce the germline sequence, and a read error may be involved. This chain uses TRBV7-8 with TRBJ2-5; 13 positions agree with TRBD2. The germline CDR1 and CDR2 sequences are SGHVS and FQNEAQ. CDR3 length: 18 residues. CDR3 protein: CASSQRTSGSKFQETLYF. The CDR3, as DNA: TGTGCCAGCAGCCAAAGGACTAGCGGGAGCAAATTTCAAGAGACCCTGTACTTC. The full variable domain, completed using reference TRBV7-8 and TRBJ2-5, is GAGVSQSPRYKVAKRGQDVALRCDPISGHVSLFWYQQALGQGPEFLTYFQNEAQLDKSGLPSDRFFAERPEGSVSTLKIQRTQQEDSAVYLCASSQRTSGSKFQETLYFGPGTRLLVL.

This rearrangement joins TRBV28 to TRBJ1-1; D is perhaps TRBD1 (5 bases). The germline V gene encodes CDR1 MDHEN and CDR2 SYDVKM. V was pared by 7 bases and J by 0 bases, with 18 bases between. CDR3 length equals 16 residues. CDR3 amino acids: CASKTVVTGLNTEAFF. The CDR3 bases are TGTGCCAGCAAGACAGTCGTGACTGGGCTGAACACTGAAGCTTTCTTT. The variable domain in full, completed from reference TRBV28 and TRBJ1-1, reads DVKVTQSSRYLVKRTGEKVFLECVQDMDHENMFWYRQDPGLGLRLIYFSYDVKMKEKGDIPEGYSVSREKKERFSLILESASTNQTSMYLCASKTVVTGLNTEAFFGQGTRLTVV.

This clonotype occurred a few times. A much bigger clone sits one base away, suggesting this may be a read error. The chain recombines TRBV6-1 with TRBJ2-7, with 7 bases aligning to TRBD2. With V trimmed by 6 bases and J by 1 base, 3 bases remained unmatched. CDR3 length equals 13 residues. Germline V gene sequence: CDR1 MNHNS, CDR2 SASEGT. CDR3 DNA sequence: TGTGCCAGCAGAAACGGGGGGTCCTACGAGCAGTACTTC. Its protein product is CASRNGGSYEQYF.

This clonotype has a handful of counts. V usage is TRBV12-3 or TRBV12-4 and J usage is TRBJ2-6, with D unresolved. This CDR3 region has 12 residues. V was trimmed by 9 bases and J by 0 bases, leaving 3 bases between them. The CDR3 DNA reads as TGTGCCAGTGACTCTGGGGCCAACGTCCTGACTTTC. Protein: CASDSGANVLTF.

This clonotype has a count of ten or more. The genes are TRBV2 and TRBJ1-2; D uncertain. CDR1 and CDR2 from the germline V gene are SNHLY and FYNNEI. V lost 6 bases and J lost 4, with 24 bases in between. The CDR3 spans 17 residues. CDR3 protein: CASSQGGHFPNSYGYTF. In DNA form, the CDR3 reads TGTGCCAGCAGCCAAGGAGGTCACTTCCCTAACTCCTATGGCTACACCTTC.

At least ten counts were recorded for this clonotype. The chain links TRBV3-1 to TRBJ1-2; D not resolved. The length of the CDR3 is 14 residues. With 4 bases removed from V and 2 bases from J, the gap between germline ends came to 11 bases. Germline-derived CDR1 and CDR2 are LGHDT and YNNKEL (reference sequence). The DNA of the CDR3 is TGTGCCAGCAGCCCCTACACAGAAAACTATGGCTACACCTTC. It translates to CASSPYTENYGYTF.

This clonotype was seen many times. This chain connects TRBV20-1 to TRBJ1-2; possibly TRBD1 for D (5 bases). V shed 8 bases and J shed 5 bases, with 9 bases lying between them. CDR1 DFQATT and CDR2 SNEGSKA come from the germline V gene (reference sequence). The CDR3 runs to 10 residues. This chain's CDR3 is CSLGAYGYTF. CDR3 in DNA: TGCAGTCTAGGGGCGTATGGCTACACCTTC.

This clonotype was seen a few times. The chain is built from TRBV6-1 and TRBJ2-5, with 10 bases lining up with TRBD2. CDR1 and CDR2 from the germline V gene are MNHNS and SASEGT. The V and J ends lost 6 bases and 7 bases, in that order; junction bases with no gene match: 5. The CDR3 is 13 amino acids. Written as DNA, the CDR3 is TGTGCCAGCAGCTCTAGCGGGAGAGGGACCCAGTACTTC. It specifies CASSSSGRGTQYF.

The CDR3 protein is CASGYPPTGTSLETQYF. DNA for the CDR3: TGTGCCAGCGGATACCCCCCTACCGGGACTAGCTTGGAGACCCAGTACTTC. This chain links TRBV11-2 with TRBJ2-5; TRBD2 aligns across 9 bases. The CDR3 totals 17 residues. V shed 8 bases and J 5 bases; nucleotides not matched to a gene: 18. Per the germline V gene, CDR1 is SGHAT and CDR2 is FQNNGV.

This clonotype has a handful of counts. CDR3 nucleotide sequence: TGTGCCAGCAGCCTCTTCTCCGGGACTAGGGGGGACAATGAGCAGTTCTTC. Translating it yields CASSLFSGTRGDNEQFF. The genes are TRBV3-1 and TRBJ2-1, with TRBD2 matching over 8 bases. J lost 5 bases, V lost 4 bases, and 13 bases had no gene match. This CDR3 spans 17 amino acids. Germline assignment: CDR1 LGHDT and CDR2 YNNKEL (reference sequence).

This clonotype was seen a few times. CDR3 residues: CASGAHGDSFTDTQYF. For the CDR3, the DNA is TGTGCCAGCGGGGCCCACGGGGACAGTTTCACAGATACGCAGTATTTT. V usage is TRBV6-1 and J usage is TRBJ2-3; TRBD1 aligns across 7 bases. The germline CDR1 and CDR2 sequences are MNHNS and SASEGT. This CDR3 contains 16 residues. V shed 8 bases and J 2 bases; nucleotides not matched to a gene: 13.

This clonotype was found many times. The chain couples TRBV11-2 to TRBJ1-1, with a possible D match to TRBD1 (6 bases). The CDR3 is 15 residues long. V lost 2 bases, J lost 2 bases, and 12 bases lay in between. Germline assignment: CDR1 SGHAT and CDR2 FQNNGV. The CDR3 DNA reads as TGTGCCAGCAGCTTAAAGAGGGGGGCTAACACTGAAGCTTTCTTT. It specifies CASSLKRGANTEAFF.

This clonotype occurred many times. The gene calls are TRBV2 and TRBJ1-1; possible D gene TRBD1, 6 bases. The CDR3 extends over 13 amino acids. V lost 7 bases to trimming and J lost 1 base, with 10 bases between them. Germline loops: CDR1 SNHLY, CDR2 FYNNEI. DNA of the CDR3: TGTGCCAGCATTCCGGACAGGAACACTGAAGCTTTCTTT. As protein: CASIPDRNTEAFF.

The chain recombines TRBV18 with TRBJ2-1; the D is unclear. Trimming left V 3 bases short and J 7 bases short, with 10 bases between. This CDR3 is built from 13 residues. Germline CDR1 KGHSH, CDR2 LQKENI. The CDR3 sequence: CASSPQPDNEQFF. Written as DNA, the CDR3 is TGTGCCAGCTCACCCCAACCGGATAATGAGCAGTTCTTC.

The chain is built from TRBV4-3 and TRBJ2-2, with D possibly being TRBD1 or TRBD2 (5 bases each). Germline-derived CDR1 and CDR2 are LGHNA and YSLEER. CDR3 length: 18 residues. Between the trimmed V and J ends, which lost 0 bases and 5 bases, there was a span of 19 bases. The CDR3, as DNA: TGCGCCAGCAGCCAAGACCGGGACCCCCCCCGGCGGACCGGGGAGCTGTTTTTT. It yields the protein CASSQDRDPPRRTGELFF.

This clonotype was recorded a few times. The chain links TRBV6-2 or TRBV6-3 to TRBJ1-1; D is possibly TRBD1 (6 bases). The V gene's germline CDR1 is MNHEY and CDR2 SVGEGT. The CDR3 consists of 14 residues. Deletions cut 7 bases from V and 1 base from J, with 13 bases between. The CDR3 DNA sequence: TGTGCCAGCACACGAGGGGACAAGAACACTGAAGCTTTCTTT. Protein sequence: CASTRGDKNTEAFF.

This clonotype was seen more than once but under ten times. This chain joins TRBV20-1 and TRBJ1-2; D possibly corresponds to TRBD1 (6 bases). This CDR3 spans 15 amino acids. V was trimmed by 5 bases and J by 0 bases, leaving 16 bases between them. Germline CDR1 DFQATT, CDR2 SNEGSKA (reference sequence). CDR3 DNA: TGCAGTGCTCGGGACAAGGGGACTTCTAACTATGGCTACACCTTC. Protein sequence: CSARDKGTSNYGYTF.

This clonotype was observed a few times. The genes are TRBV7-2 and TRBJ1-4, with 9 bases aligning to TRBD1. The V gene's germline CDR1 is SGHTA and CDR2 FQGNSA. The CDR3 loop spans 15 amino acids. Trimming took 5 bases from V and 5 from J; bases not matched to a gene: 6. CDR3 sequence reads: CASSPKTGGNEKLFF. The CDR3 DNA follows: TGTGCCAGCAGCCCAAAGACAGGGGGAAATGAAAAACTGTTTTTT.